The sequence of this T cell receptor (beta chain) was determined in a study of OX40 agonist ivuxolimab in advanced cancers. Background on the study: Therapy given before enrollment (anti-PD-1, anti-PD-L1 or anti-CTLA-4) was allowed, and over 35% had some. General study findings and limits: Antigen specificity was not determined for the expanded peripheral T cells.

With autoimmune disease history or systemic immunosuppression, patients were excluded. This table comes from immunoSEQ multiplex PCR, and its TCRdb copy is limited to in-frame clones, with some not included. The sample consists of 43,000 or so clones, about 87% of them appearing once. This clone was detected only once. The antigen remains undetermined. J lost 6 bases, V lost 6 bases, and 11 bases had no gene match. The CDR3 extends over 15 amino acids. CDR1 is MNHEY and CDR2 is SMNVEV in the germline V gene (reference sequence). The source material was CD4+ or CD8+ T cells sorted from blood, sampled in a trial of the OX40 agonist ivuxolimab. The source of this sequence is an adult with an advanced solid tumor such as melanoma, head and neck, liver or kidney cancer. V is TRBV27 and J is TRBJ2-3, with 8 bases fitting TRBD1. The chain's CDR3 is CASSPRAGGIDTQYF. Written as DNA, the CDR3 is TGTGCCAGCAGCCCCCGGGCAGGGGGCATCGATACGCAGTATTTT.